The 23 T cell receptor beta chains listed next were all sequenced from one sample in a study of cytomegalovirus exposure and HLA in healthy donors. The PCR ran on 60 Vbeta and 13 Jbeta primers. TCRdb keeps only in-frame clones here, not all; method: immunoSEQ multiplex PCR. The data show 83,000 or so clones, with roughly 80% seen just once and about 9.4% held by the top ten. Sequencing was done on a sample of PBMCs. All receptors come from a man aged 25 to 40 in good health and CMV-seropositive.

V usage is TRBV19 and J usage is TRBJ1-2, with 8 nucleotides matching TRBD1. The J segment lost 5 bases and the V segment lost 9 bases, leaving 2 bases of the junction unmatched. Germline lookup yields CDR1 LNHDA and CDR2 SQIVND (reference sequence). The CDR3 length is 11 residues. The CDR3 region is CASDRGYGYTF. CDR3 DNA: TGTGCCAGCGACAGGGGTTATGGCTACACCTTC.

The chain has TRBV18 and TRBJ2-2; the match to TRBD1 covers 8 bases. Germline V gene data show CDR1 as KGHSH and CDR2 as LQKENI. The trim removed 1 base at V and 5 bases at J, leaving 6 bases unmatched. The CDR3 is 16 residues long. CDR3 amino acids: CASSPQAGGYTGELFF. Here the CDR3 DNA reads TGTGCCAGCTCACCACAGGCAGGGGGCTATACCGGGGAGCTGTTTTTT.

The chain recombines TRBV5-6 with TRBJ2-3; 8 bases agree with TRBD2. The CDR3 sequence is 13 residues long. Germline-derived CDR1 and CDR2 are SGHDT and YYEEEE. Losses at the gene ends were 4 bases for V and 14 bases for J; bases not matched to a gene: 12. The CDR3 coding sequence is TGTGCCAGCAGCCAGACTAGCGCGGAGTTGAGGTATTTT. This sequence encodes CASSQTSAELRYF.

The V gene is TRBV28, the J gene TRBJ2-1; possible D gene TRBD1, 5 bases. V shed 6 bases and J shed 6 bases, with 6 bases lying between them. The CDR3 length is 11 residues. Germline-derived CDR1 and CDR2 are MDHEN and SYDVKM. The CDR3 here is CASSRVNEQFF. As DNA, the CDR3 is TGTGCCAGCAGCAGGGTCAATGAGCAGTTCTTC. The full variable domain, its missing parts supplied by reference TRBV28 and TRBJ2-1, is DVKVTQSSRYLVKRTGEKVFLECVQDMDHENMFWYRQDPGLGLRLIYFSYDVKMKEKGDIPEGYSVSREKKERFSLILESASTNQTSMYLCASSRVNEQFFGPGTRLTVL.

This clone appeared once. The chain has TRBV9 and TRBJ1-3; D may be TRBD1 (5 bases). V gave up 2 bases and J gave up 4 bases, with 10 bases separating them. Germline V gene lookup returns CDR1 SGDLS and CDR2 YYNGEE. The CDR3 is 14 residues long. The CDR3 here is CASSVGGGGNTIYF. The CDR3 bases are TGTGCCAGCAGCGTGGGGGGGGGAGGAAACACCATATATTTT.

V is TRBV2 and J is TRBJ1-6; TRBD1 might be the D (6 bases). The CDR3 has 15 residues. Germline CDR1 is SNHLY and CDR2 is FYNNEI. V was pared by 2 bases and J by 10 bases, with 15 bases between. This chain's CDR3 is CASSERPRGGSPLHF. The CDR3 DNA sequence: TGTGCCAGCAGTGAACGGCCCAGGGGTGGCTCACCCCTCCACTTT.

This clone was picked up one time. The chain couples TRBV5-1 to TRBJ2-7; tentative D call: TRBD2 (5 bases). This CDR3 is built from 16 residues. V was clipped by 4 bases and J by 2 bases, with 19 bases between them. In germline, CDR1 is SGHRS, CDR2 YFSETQ. The CDR3 sequence is CASSTEGAGSPYEQYF. Written as DNA, the CDR3 is TGCGCCAGCAGCACCGAGGGCGCAGGATCCCCCTACGAGCAGTACTTC.

This chain connects TRBV7-2 to TRBJ2-7; no clear D gene. Germline V CDR1 and CDR2: SGHTA, FQGNSA. V lost 5 bases and J 6 bases, leaving 20 bases between the germline ends. The CDR3 extends over 15 amino acids. As DNA, the CDR3 is TGTGCCAGCAGCCCACGGATAAGCTGGGCATCCGAGCAGTACTTC. Its translation is CASSPRISWASEQYF.

The rearrangement joins TRBV5-1 to TRBJ2-3; 12 nucleotides agree with TRBD2. This CDR3 contains 15 residues. With V trimmed by 1 base and J by 4 bases, 1 base remained unmatched. Germline-derived CDR1 and CDR2 are SGHRS and YFSETQ. CDR3 nucleotide sequence: TGCGCCAGCAGCTTGTCTAGCGGGGGGGCAGATACGCAGTATTTT. Translated, it gives CASSLSSGGADTQYF.

The chain links TRBV4-2 to TRBJ2-2, with 7 bases that match TRBD1. This CDR3 spans 16 amino acids. Trimming removed 0 bases from V and 6 bases from J; junction bases left unmatched: 7. CDR1 and CDR2 from the germline V gene are LGHNA and YNFKEQ. The CDR3 DNA follows: TGTGCCAGCAGCCAAGATCCAATAACAGGGGCCGGGGAGCTGTTTTTT. It specifies CASSQDPITGAGELFF.

This sequence joins TRBV5-4 and TRBJ2-3; a possible D gene is TRBD2 (5 bases). V lost 2 bases, J lost 0 bases, and 10 bases lay in between. The CDR3 extends over 15 amino acids. Germline V CDR1 and CDR2: SGHNT, YYREEE (reference sequence). CDR3 protein: CASSFRGISTDTQYF. DNA for the CDR3: TGTGCCAGCAGCTTTCGGGGAATTAGCACAGATACGCAGTATTTT.

This sequence joins TRBV19 and TRBJ2-3; the D is unclear. V lost 6 bases, J lost 0 bases, and 10 bases lay in between. Per germline, CDR1 LNHDA and CDR2 SQIVND (reference sequence). The CDR3 spans 14 residues. The CDR3 sequence: CASSPLQSTDTQYF. In DNA form, the CDR3 reads TGTGCCAGTAGCCCCTTACAGAGCACAGATACGCAGTATTTT.

This clone has more than one count but fewer than ten. The chain uses TRBV6-1 and TRBJ1-6; TRBD1 matches at 8 bases. In germline, CDR1 is MNHNS, CDR2 SASEGT. V dropped 7 bases and J dropped 10; count of bases not matched to a gene: 9. The CDR3 consists of 14 residues. This CDR3 reads CASKPGTGGSPLHF. As DNA, the CDR3 is TGTGCCAGCAAGCCCGGGACAGGCGGATCACCCCTCCACTTT.

The chain couples TRBV7-3 to TRBJ2-5; 7 bases are a match to TRBD1. The CDR3 extends over 14 amino acids. Germline CDR1 and CDR2: SGHTA and FQGTGA. The J segment lost 4 bases and the V segment lost 0 bases, leaving 2 bases of the junction unmatched. CDR3 in amino acids: CASSLTGGIETQYF. DNA of the CDR3: TGTGCCAGCAGCTTAACAGGGGGCATAGAGACCCAGTACTTC.

The V gene is TRBV19, the J gene TRBJ1-2, with D perhaps TRBD1 (6 bases). This CDR3 region has 14 residues. Germline-derived CDR1 and CDR2 are LNHDA and SQIVND (reference sequence). V lost 4 bases to trimming and J lost 4 bases, with 13 bases between them. The CDR3 coding sequence is TGTGCCAGTAGTAGGAACAGGGATACCTATGGCTACACCTTC. Translation gives CASSRNRDTYGYTF.

The genes are TRBV29-1 and TRBJ1-2, with TRBD1 as a possible D gene (6 bases). CDR1 is SQVTM, CDR2 ANQGSEA, per germline. The CDR3 consists of 13 residues. V gave up 4 bases and J gave up 2 bases, with 11 bases separating them. CDR3 loop: CSVGGQWNYGYTF. CDR3 nucleotides: TGCAGCGTTGGGGGGCAGTGGAACTATGGCTACACCTTC.

Turning to this clone: Other nucleotide sequences from this sample produce the same CDR3. V usage is TRBV6-1 and J usage is TRBJ2-5; 9 bases match TRBD2. This CDR3 region has 15 residues. V was clipped by 7 bases and J by 1 base; unmatched bases: 7. CDR1 MNHNS and CDR2 SASEGT come from the germline V gene. CDR3 protein: CASMGARGGQETQYF. The CDR3 DNA is TGTGCCAGCATGGGAGCGCGGGGGGGCCAAGAGACCCAGTACTTC.

The chain joins TRBV6-7 to TRBJ1-1; D may be TRBD1 (6 bases). TRBV6-7 is classed as an ORF, of uncertain function. Trimming took 6 bases from V and 5 from J, leaving 22 bases between them. The CDR3 is 16 amino acids. Here the CDR3 reads CASRLSNRVNRTEAFF. As DNA, the CDR3 is TGTGCCAGCAGACTCTCGAACAGGGTTAATAGGACTGAAGCTTTCTTT.

This rearrangement joins TRBV4-2 to TRBJ2-7; 14 nucleotides align to TRBD2. The CDR3 is 15 amino acids. Germline CDR1 reads LGHNA; CDR2 reads YNFKEQ. The V gene end was trimmed by 2 bases and the J gene end by 9 bases; junction bases not matched to a gene: 6. CDR3: CASSQSTSGGVGQYF. The CDR3 coding sequence is TGTGCCAGCAGCCAATCGACTAGCGGGGGGGTCGGGCAGTACTTC.

This clone was counted a few times. J is TRBJ2-2 and V is TRBV19, with 8 bases lining up with TRBD2. Germline CDR1 and CDR2: LNHDA and SQIVND (reference sequence). V was clipped by 7 bases and J by 3 bases; unmatched bases: 4. The CDR3 runs to 14 residues. This CDR3 is CASKAGADTGELFF. The CDR3 DNA reads as TGTGCCAGTAAAGCGGGGGCTGACACCGGGGAGCTGTTTTTT.

The J gene is TRBJ2-5, the V gene TRBV6-5; 11 bases agree with TRBD2. V gave up 7 bases and J gave up 1 base; unmatched junction bases: 5. The CDR3 length is 15 residues. Germline V gives CDR1 MNHEY, CDR2 SVGAGI. The DNA of the CDR3 is TGTGCCAGCACCGGGACTAGCGGATTCCAAGAGACCCAGTACTTC. This encodes CASTGTSGFQETQYF.

The J gene is TRBJ2-3, the V gene TRBV6-1; the match to TRBD1 covers 9 bases. Germline CDR1 reads MNHNS; CDR2 reads SASEGT. This CDR3 is 15 amino acids long. Trimming took 7 bases from V and 2 from J; bases not matched to a gene: 7. In DNA, the CDR3 is TGTGCCAGCACCCCAACAGGGGGCCTCACAGATACGCAGTATTTT. It translates to CASTPTGGLTDTQYF.

In its sample, this clone was seen a few times. V and J are TRBV19 and TRBJ1-6, with a possible D match to TRBD1 (5 bases). This CDR3 has 14 residues. Germline V CDR1 and CDR2: LNHDA, SQIVND (reference sequence). The V end lost 3 bases, the J end lost 8 bases, and 11 bases lay between the germline ends. This chain's CDR3 is CASSMIRVHSPLHF. The CDR3 region has the DNA TGTGCCAGTAGTATGATCAGGGTTCATTCACCCCTCCACTTT.